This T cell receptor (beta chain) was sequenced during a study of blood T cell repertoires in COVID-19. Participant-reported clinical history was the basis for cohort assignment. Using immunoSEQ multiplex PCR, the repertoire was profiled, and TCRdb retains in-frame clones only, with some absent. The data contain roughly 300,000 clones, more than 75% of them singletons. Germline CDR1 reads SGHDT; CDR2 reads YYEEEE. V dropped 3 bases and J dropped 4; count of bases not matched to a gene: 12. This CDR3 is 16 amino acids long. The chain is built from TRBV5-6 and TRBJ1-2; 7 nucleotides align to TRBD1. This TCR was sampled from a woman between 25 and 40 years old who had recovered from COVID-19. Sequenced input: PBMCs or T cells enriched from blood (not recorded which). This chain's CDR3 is CASSSPRQGSFYGYTF. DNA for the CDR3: TGTGCCAGCAGCTCCCCACGACAGGGATCTTTCTATGGCTACACCTTC.